These 17 T cell receptor beta chains came from one sample sequenced in a study of identical twins. TCRdb recomputed calls from the 5' RACE reads with MiXCR, one row per CDR3 protein. The sample lists hundreds of thousands of distinct CDR3 sequences, around 6% occurring once. The source material was naive T cells sorted from blood. Receptor source: a man younger than 35 in good health.

The chain carries TRBV7-2 and TRBJ2-2; maybe TRBD2 (5 bases). This CDR3 is built from 14 residues. CDR1 is SGHTA, CDR2 FQGNSA, per germline. With 5 bases removed from V and 6 bases from J, the gap between germline ends came to 13 bases. The CDR3 reads CASSPLPGSGELFF. The CDR3 DNA reads TGTGCCAGCAGCCCCCTGCCGGGGTCCGGGGAGCTGTTTTTT.

The rearrangement uses TRBV20-1 and TRBJ2-3; 12 positions agree with TRBD2. This CDR3 is 16 amino acids long. V shed 1 base and J 3 bases; nucleotides not matched to a gene: 5. Germline assignment: CDR1 DFQATT and CDR2 SNEGSKA (reference sequence). CDR3 DNA: TGCAGTGCTAGAGCCCGACTAGCGGGAGATACAGATACGCAGTATTTT. Encoded protein: CSARARLAGDTDTQYF.

In its sample, this clonotype was seen many times. The V and J genes are TRBV20-1 and TRBJ2-1, with D maybe TRBD1 (6 bases). The ends were cut back, 6 bases at V and 1 base at J, with 7 bases in the middle. The CDR3 totals 12 residues. The germline CDR1 and CDR2 sequences are DFQATT and SNEGSKA (reference sequence). The CDR3 here is CSARGSYNEQFF. The CDR3 nucleotides are TGCAGTGCAAGGGGGTCCTACAATGAGCAGTTCTTC.

This clonotype was observed a few times. The chain couples TRBV12-3 or TRBV12-4 to TRBJ2-5; weak D call: TRBD2 (5 bases). The CDR3 runs to 14 residues. The V and J ends lost 5 bases and 1 base respectively, with 11 bases between them. The CDR3 sequence is CASSPEGSQETQYF. The CDR3 DNA reads as TGTGCCAGCAGTCCCGAGGGCTCCCAAGAGACCCAGTACTTC.

There are many counts of this clonotype. V gene TRBV12-3 or TRBV12-4 combines with J gene TRBJ2-7, with 7 bases aligning to TRBD1. Unmatched junction bases numbered 7, after V lost 6 bases and J lost 2 bases. The CDR3 loop spans 14 amino acids. The CDR3 bases are TGTGCCAGCAGGCCTGGGACAGTAGCCTACGAGCAGTACTTC. As protein: CASRPGTVAYEQYF.

At least ten counts were recorded for this clonotype. J is TRBJ1-5 and V is TRBV6-5, with 7 bases aligning to TRBD1. After removal of 2 bases from V and 7 bases from J, the junction contained 2 bases not matched to a gene. The V gene's germline CDR1 is MNHEY and CDR2 SVGAGI. This CDR3 has 13 amino acids. The CDR3 DNA is TGTGCCAGCAGTTACGACAGGGCGCAGCCCCAGCATTTT. This codes for CASSYDRAQPQHF.

This clonotype was counted many times. The rearrangement joins TRBV5-6 to TRBJ2-1; TRBD2 matches 12 bases. V gave up 2 bases and J gave up 8 bases; unmatched junction bases: 5. Per germline, CDR1 SGHDT and CDR2 YYEEEE. There are 15 residues in the CDR3. CDR3 protein: CASSFTSGRRDEQFF. The CDR3 DNA follows: TGTGCCAGCAGCTTTACTAGCGGGAGGAGGGATGAGCAGTTCTTC.

Many counts were recorded for this clonotype. This chain connects TRBV12-3 or TRBV12-4 to TRBJ2-3; 9 nucleotides align to TRBD2. Trimming removed 8 bases from V and 5 bases from J; junction bases left unmatched: 20. The CDR3 is made up of 18 amino acids. CDR3 nucleotide sequence: TGTGCCAGCCCCCCAGGGAGGCTAGCGGGAATATTGGGAGATACGCAGTATTTT. Amino acid sequence: CASPPGRLAGILGDTQYF.

About this clonotype itself: A single base separates this from a much larger clone, so it may be a read error. J is TRBJ2-5 and V is TRBV9; 7 bases line up with TRBD2. This CDR3 contains 15 residues. Per the germline V gene, CDR1 is SGDLS and CDR2 is YYNGEE. The CDR3 DNA is TGTGCCAGCAGCGTATCTACCCTGGCGGGGGAGACCCAGAACTTC. This translates into CASSVSTLAGETQNF.

This sequence joins TRBV7-8 and TRBJ2-1, with TRBD1 matching over 9 bases. Germline CDR1 SGHVS, CDR2 FQNEAQ. Trimming removed 5 bases from V and 8 bases from J; junction bases left unmatched: 7. The CDR3 has 14 residues. The CDR3 protein is CASSPGQGGYEQFF. CDR3 coding DNA: TGTGCCAGCAGCCCGGGACAGGGCGGCTATGAGCAGTTCTTC.

This chain links TRBV20-1 with TRBJ2-1, with 12 bases aligning to TRBD2. Germline V gene lookup returns CDR1 DFQATT and CDR2 SNEGSKA (reference sequence). The V gene end was trimmed by 7 bases and the J gene end by 4 bases; junction bases not matched to a gene: 5. CDR3 length: 14 amino acids. The CDR3 DNA reads TGCAGTGTCCCGGGACTAGCGGGTTACAATGAGCAGTTCTTC. Protein: CSVPGLAGYNEQFF.

The table lists this clonotype with a few counts. The chain carries TRBV5-1 and TRBJ2-3, with D unresolved. Per germline, CDR1 SGHRS and CDR2 YFSETQ. This CDR3 spans 13 amino acids. V was cut by 3 bases and J by 5 bases, with 10 bases left in between. The CDR3 sequence is CASSSKEVDTQYF. The CDR3 DNA is TGCGCCAGCAGCTCAAAAGAAGTAGATACGCAGTATTTT.

The rearrangement uses TRBV5-1 and TRBJ1-2, with D perhaps matching TRBD1 (6 bases). V lost 0 bases to trimming and J lost 1 base, with 10 bases between them. Germline lookup yields CDR1 SGHRS and CDR2 YFSETQ. The CDR3 loop spans 15 amino acids. The CDR3 DNA sequence: TGCGCCAGCAGCTTGGGCCCAGGGGATAACTATGGCTACACCTTC. It specifies CASSLGPGDNYGYTF.

The V gene is TRBV18, the J gene TRBJ2-1; the D gene is possibly TRBD1 (6 bases). V was clipped by 3 bases and J by 4 bases, with 13 bases between them. Germline CDR1 is KGHSH and CDR2 is LQKENI. CDR3 length: 15 amino acids. The CDR3 DNA reads as TGTGCCAGCTCACCTTCAGGGGTGGGGTACAATGAGCAGTTCTTC. Protein product: CASSPSGVGYNEQFF.

This clonotype showed up many times. This chain joins TRBV5-1 and TRBJ1-1; D unresolved. The CDR3 covers 14 residues. Trimming shortened V by 0 bases and J by 0 bases, and 6 bases separated the two germline ends. Per germline, CDR1 SGHRS and CDR2 YFSETQ. CDR3: CASSLEPLNTEAFF. The CDR3 region has the DNA TGCGCCAGCAGCTTGGAACCCTTGAACACTGAAGCTTTCTTT.

This clonotype was picked up a small number of times. V gene TRBV10-3 combines with J gene TRBJ2-7, with D maybe TRBD1 (6 bases). V shed 6 bases and J shed 3 bases, with 24 bases lying between them. The CDR3 is 17 amino acids. Per the germline V gene, CDR1 is ENHRY and CDR2 is SYGVKD. In DNA form, the CDR3 reads TGTGCCATCAGCAACACCCCCCAGGGGCAAAGTTACTACGAGCAGTACTTC. Protein sequence: CAISNTPQGQSYYEQYF.

This rearrangement joins TRBV4-1 to TRBJ2-7; D ambiguous. The CDR3 has 17 amino acids. Trimming took off 4 bases at V and 3 bases at J, with 22 bases between the two ends. The germline gives CDR1 MGHRA, CDR2 YSYEKL. The CDR3 sequence: CASSPSPFPDPFYEQYV. As DNA, the CDR3 is TGCGCCAGCAGCCCCTCTCCGTTCCCCGATCCTTTCTACGAGCAGTACGTC.